The 32 T cell receptor beta chains listed next were all sequenced from one sample in a study of T-cell memory formation after mild COVID-19. Each CDR3 protein gets one entry after TCRdb re-called the 5' RACE reads with MiXCR. The sample has roughly 510,000 distinct CDR3 sequences, roughly a sixth seen once. Source material: PBMCs or a T cell subset sorted from them (not recorded which). The origin of the receptors is an adult woman who had mild COVID-19 (a few samples of this study predate the infection). Cell type and time point are not known.

The CDR3 nucleotides read TGTGCCAGCAGCTTGGGTGTAGTGGGCTACGAGCAGTACTTC. Translated, it gives CASSLGVVGYEQYF. The chain combines TRBV7-9 with TRBJ2-7; D gene unclear. Looked up from germline, CDR1 is SEHNR and CDR2 is FQNEAQ (reference sequence). There are 14 residues in the CDR3. V lost 3 bases and J 3 bases, leaving 12 bases between the germline ends.

V is TRBV1 and J is TRBJ2-7; the table gives TRBD2 as D, unverified against the DNA. TRBV1 is classified as a pseudogene. The CDR3 runs 15 residues. CDR3 in DNA: TGCACCAGCAGCCCGTCCACTAGCGGACCCTACGAGCAGTACTTC. Its protein product is CTSSPSTSGPYEQYF.

This clonotype was observed a few times. J is TRBJ2-7 and V is TRBV20-1; D unresolved. The CDR3 extends over 11 amino acids. Trimming stripped 1 base from V and 5 bases from J, with 6 bases between. Germline V CDR1 and CDR2: DFQATT, SNEGSKA (reference sequence). Here the CDR3 DNA reads TGCAGTGCTAGAGGGTTGGACGAGCAGTACTTC. Encoded protein: CSARGLDEQYF.

The chain uses TRBV27 and TRBJ1-5; possible D gene TRBD1, 6 bases. Per germline, CDR1 MNHEY and CDR2 SMNVEV (reference sequence). The CDR3 runs to 14 residues. V was trimmed by 4 bases and J by 2 bases, leaving 9 bases between them. CDR3 DNA: TGTGCCAGCAGTTCAGGGGTAGGCAATCAGCCCCAGCATTTT. Its protein is CASSSGVGNQPQHF.

The chain is built from TRBV18 and TRBJ1-4, with D tentatively TRBD1 (5 bases). This CDR3 has 14 residues. Per germline, CDR1 KGHSH and CDR2 LQKENI. Trimming removed 5 bases from V and 8 bases from J, with 15 bases in between. The chain's CDR3 is CASSSGIGGEKLFF. CDR3 nucleotide sequence: TGTGCCAGCTCATCAGGGATCGGAGGGGAAAAACTGTTTTTT.

The table lists this clonotype with a few counts. The chain joins TRBV5-1 to TRBJ2-7, with 9 positions matching TRBD2. The junction had 8 bases not matched to a gene; V was cut back by 4 bases and J by 6 bases. The CDR3 consists of 14 residues. The germline gives CDR1 SGHRS, CDR2 YFSETQ. CDR3 DNA sequence: TGCGCCAGCAGCGGGGGACTAGCAATCGGCGAGCAGTACTTC. Its protein is CASSGGLAIGEQYF. Supplemented by reference TRBV5-1 and TRBJ2-7, the full variable domain reads KAGVTQTPRYLIKTRGQQVTLSCSPISGHRSVSWYQQTPGQGLQFLFEYFSETQRNKGNFPGRFSGRQFSNSRSEMNVSTLELGDSALYLCASSGGLAIGEQYFGPGTRLTVT.

This clonotype was seen only a few times. This chain connects TRBV27 to TRBJ2-1; TRBD2 agrees at 8 bases. The CDR3 contains 14 residues. J was trimmed by 9 bases and V by 8 bases; bases with no gene match: 12. The germline V gene has CDR1 MNHEY and CDR2 SMNVEV (reference sequence). CDR3 in DNA: TGTGCCAGCGACCCCCGGGGGGGGGCGAGTGAGCAGTTCTTC. It yields the protein CASDPRGGASEQFF.

The chain combines TRBV2 with TRBJ2-3; 12 bases line up with TRBD2. This CDR3 region has 16 residues. J gave up 3 bases and V 11 bases, and 12 bases lay outside the gene matches. Germline V gene sequence: CDR1 SNHLY, CDR2 FYNNEI. The CDR3 coding sequence is TGTGCCTCCCCGACTAGCGGGGGAAGTTTGACAGATACGCAGTATTTT. As protein: CASPTSGGSLTDTQYF. Filled out from reference TRBV2 and TRBJ2-3, the complete variable domain reads EPEVTQTPSHQVTQMGQEVILRCVPISNHLYFYWYRQILGQKVEFLVSFYNNEISEKSEIFDDQFSVERPDGSNFTLKIRSTKLEDSAMYFCASPTSGGSLTDTQYFGPGTRLTVL.

The table lists this clonotype with many counts. The rearrangement links TRBV27 to TRBJ1-1; 7 bases are shared with TRBD1. Trimming cost V 5 bases and J 0 bases; bases outside gene matches: 6. CDR3 size: 15 residues. CDR1 and CDR2 (germline): MNHEY, SMNVEV (reference sequence). CDR3 protein: CASSRKGQMNTEAFF. The CDR3 coding sequence is TGTGCCAGCAGTAGGAAGGGACAGATGAACACTGAAGCTTTCTTT.

Ten or more counts support this clonotype. The CDR3 bases are TGTGCCAGCAGCTTAGGACAGGGATCGGGGGAGACCCAGTACTTC. Encoded protein: CASSLGQGSGETQYF. The chain couples TRBV7-9 to TRBJ2-5; 7 nucleotides line up with TRBD1. The CDR3 has 15 amino acids. Germline lookup yields CDR1 SEHNR and CDR2 FQNEAQ (reference sequence). Germline trimming cut 1 base from V and 5 bases from J; bases unmatched to any gene: 7.

The V and J genes are TRBV6-5 and TRBJ1-5, with 11 bases lining up with TRBD1. CDR1 MNHEY and CDR2 SVGAGI come from the germline V gene. The CDR3 has 16 amino acids. With 5 bases clipped from V and 1 base from J, the junction kept 4 bases outside the gene matches. CDR3 DNA sequence: TGTGCCAGCAGTCCCGGGACAGGGGGGAGCAATCAGCCCCAGCATTTT. Its translation is CASSPGTGGSNQPQHF.

The chain couples TRBV21-1 to TRBJ2-3; the table's TRBD1 call for D was not verified on the DNA. TRBV21-1 corresponds to a pseudogene. The CDR3 runs 15 residues. CDR3 sequence reads: CASSDQGVGTDTQYF. CDR3 DNA: TGTGCCAGCAGTGATCAGGGGGTCGGGACAGATACGCAGTATTTT.

V and J are TRBV7-8 and TRBJ2-1; 16 bases are shared with TRBD2. Germline V CDR1 and CDR2: SGHVS, FQNEAQ. V lost 4 bases to trimming and J lost 10 bases; unmatched junction nucleotides: 13. This CDR3 comprises 18 residues. Here the CDR3 reads CASSSRDGGLAGGPEQFF. In DNA, the CDR3 is TGTGCCAGCAGCTCCCGGGATGGGGGACTAGCGGGAGGGCCCGAGCAGTTCTTC.

This clonotype was observed a few times. V gene TRBV6-5 combines with J gene TRBJ2-1; 13 bases fit TRBD2. The V and J ends lost 6 bases and 6 bases, in that order; junction bases with no gene match: 5. The CDR3 has 15 amino acids. CDR1 and CDR2 (germline): MNHEY, SVGAGI. The CDR3, as DNA: TGTGCCAGCAGAGAAGGGACTAGCGGGATCAATGAGCAGTTCTTC. It specifies CASREGTSGINEQFF.

This clonotype was found a few times. The gene calls are TRBV7-9 and TRBJ2-5; tentative D call: TRBD1 (7 bases). V lost 4 bases to trimming and J lost 3 bases, with 18 bases between them. This CDR3 comprises 16 residues. Germline V gives CDR1 SEHNR, CDR2 FQNEAQ (reference sequence). CDR3 sequence: CASSSRVTRGEETQYF. The CDR3 region has the DNA TGTGCCAGCAGCTCACGTGTCACCAGGGGGGAAGAGACCCAGTACTTC.

This clonotype was seen at least ten times. J is TRBJ1-1 and V is TRBV7-9; TRBD1 might be the D (6 bases). This CDR3 is built from 13 residues. Trimming took 1 base from V and 3 from J, leaving 6 bases between them. Germline V gene lookup returns CDR1 SEHNR and CDR2 FQNEAQ (reference sequence). CDR3: CASSLEGDTEAFF. CDR3 nucleotide sequence: TGTGCCAGCAGCTTAGAGGGGGACACTGAAGCTTTCTTT.

This chain joins TRBV30 and TRBJ1-5; a possible D gene is TRBD1 (5 bases). Germline CDR1 is GTSNPN and CDR2 is SVGIG (reference sequence). The CDR3 consists of 14 residues. Trimming shortened V by 2 bases and J by 7 bases, and 15 bases separated the two germline ends. For the CDR3, the DNA is TGTGCCTGGAGTCATAGGGGAGGGAGACAGCCCCAGCATTTT. Its protein is CAWSHRGGRQPQHF.

V and J are TRBV5-1 and TRBJ2-3; D remains unclear. V gave up 4 bases and J gave up 1 base, with 10 bases separating them. Germline V CDR1 and CDR2: SGHRS, YFSETQ. This CDR3 has 14 residues. The CDR3 loop reads CASSGVSGTDTQYF. The CDR3 region has the DNA TGCGCCAGCAGCGGGGTGAGTGGCACAGATACGCAGTATTTT.

The V and J genes are TRBV24-1 and TRBJ2-1, with D perhaps TRBD1 or TRBD2 (7 bases each). Trimming left V 3 bases short and J 6 bases short, with 11 bases between. This CDR3 comprises 14 residues. Germline values: CDR1 KGHDR, CDR2 SFDVKD. CDR3 DNA sequence: TGTGCCACCAGTGATCCCAGGGGGGGCAATGAGCAGTTCTTC. Translation: CATSDPRGGNEQFF.

This clonotype was seen a handful of times. This rearrangement joins TRBV7-9 to TRBJ2-7; D is perhaps TRBD2 (5 bases). V dropped 0 bases and J dropped 5 bases, with 8 bases sitting between them. CDR1 and CDR2 (germline): SEHNR, FQNEAQ (reference sequence). The CDR3 is 13 residues long. Here the CDR3 DNA reads TGTGCCAGCAGCTTAGCGGGAGAGGACGAGCAGTACTTC. Translating it yields CASSLAGEDEQYF. Drawing the rest from reference TRBV7-9 and TRBJ2-7, the complete variable domain is DTGVSQNPRHKITKRGQNVTFRCDPISEHNRLYWYRQTLGQGPEFLTYFQNEAQLEKSRLLSDRFSAERPKGSFSTLEIQRTEQGDSAMYLCASSLAGEDEQYFGPGTRLTVT.

Only a few counts were recorded for this clonotype. The chain couples TRBV7-8 to TRBJ1-5, with D unclear. The CDR3 consists of 14 residues. V was cut by 3 bases and J by 0 bases, with 6 bases left in between. Germline V lookup: CDR1 SGHVS, CDR2 FQNEAQ. In DNA form, the CDR3 reads TGTGCCAGCAGCTTCTACAATAGCAATCAGCCCCAGCATTTT. This gives the protein CASSFYNSNQPQHF.

The chain carries TRBV7-2 and TRBJ2-2; weak D call: TRBD2 (5 bases). Germline V lookup: CDR1 SGHTA, CDR2 FQGNSA. V lost 5 bases and J lost 1, with 17 bases in between. The CDR3 totals 17 residues. Here the CDR3 reads CASSPKIASGNTGELFF. As DNA, the CDR3 is TGTGCCAGCAGCCCAAAAATAGCGAGCGGGAACACCGGGGAGCTGTTTTTT.

This clonotype was observed a handful of times. The chain combines TRBV3-1 with TRBJ1-1; 9 bases align to TRBD1. The V gene end was trimmed by 3 bases and the J gene end by 5 bases; junction bases not matched to a gene: 7. This CDR3 is built from 15 residues. The germline CDR1 and CDR2 sequences are LGHDT and YNNKEL (reference sequence). The CDR3 nucleotides are TGTGCCAGCAGCCACCTGACAGGGGGGAGAACTGAAGCTTTCTTT. It translates to CASSHLTGGRTEAFF.

The CDR3 DNA reads as TGTGCCAGCAGCATACGGGACAGGGACGCTTTCTTT. Translation: CASSIRDRDAFF. V and J are TRBV5-6 and TRBJ1-1; 9 bases agree with TRBD1. The CDR3 runs 12 residues. Germline V gene data show CDR1 as SGHDT and CDR2 as YYEEEE. The V gene end was trimmed by 4 bases and the J gene end by 11 bases; junction bases not matched to a gene: 6.

This clonotype appeared a few times. V usage is TRBV24-1 and J usage is TRBJ2-1, with 8 bases matching TRBD1. The CDR3 is 15 amino acids. The junction had 14 bases not matched to a gene; V was cut back by 9 bases and J by 8 bases. Germline V lookup: CDR1 KGHDR, CDR2 SFDVKD. CDR3 amino acids: CATASRTGKGDEQFF. The CDR3 bases are TGTGCCACCGCGAGTCGGACAGGGAAGGGCGATGAGCAGTTCTTC.

The table lists this clonotype with a few counts. The chain employs TRBV4-1 and TRBJ2-7; 8 bases fit TRBD1. Germline CDR1 MGHRA, CDR2 YSYEKL. This CDR3 contains 14 residues. The junction had 3 bases not matched to a gene; V was cut back by 2 bases and J by 3 bases. The chain's CDR3 is CASSQRTGIYEQYF. CDR3 nucleotides: TGCGCCAGCAGCCAAAGGACAGGGATCTACGAGCAGTACTTC.

The V and J genes are TRBV20-1 and TRBJ2-1, with TRBD1 identical over 8 bases. The CDR3 length is 15 residues. The V gene end was trimmed by 6 bases and the J gene end by 7 bases; junction bases not matched to a gene: 14. Per germline, CDR1 DFQATT and CDR2 SNEGSKA (reference sequence). Written as DNA, the CDR3 is TGCAGTGCACCTCGACAGGGGAAAAGCGGGAATGAGCAGTTCTTC. This translates into CSAPRQGKSGNEQFF.

The chain has TRBV5-1 and TRBJ2-3, with D perhaps TRBD2 (6 bases). Trimming cost V 5 bases and J 2 bases, with 12 bases left between them. CDR1 and CDR2 (germline): SGHRS, YFSETQ. This CDR3 is 14 amino acids long. CDR3 nucleotide sequence: TGCGCCAGCAGAGGCGGGATCACCACAGATACGCAGTATTTT. It is translated as CASRGGITTDTQYF.

The sample holds a few counts of this clonotype. This sequence joins TRBV7-6 and TRBJ2-1; TRBD2 aligns across 10 bases. The CDR3 covers 17 residues. Trimming at V came to 1 base and at J to 3 bases, leaving 6 bases not matched to a gene. Germline loops: CDR1 SGHVS, CDR2 FNYEAQ. CDR3 nucleotide sequence: TGTGCCAGCAGCTTAGTCCCATCTAGCGGGAGCTACAATGAGCAGTTCTTC. Translating gives CASSLVPSSGSYNEQFF.

The chain links TRBV11-2 to TRBJ2-1; maybe TRBD2 (5 bases). CDR1 SGHAT and CDR2 FQNNGV come from the germline V gene. Trimming left V 4 bases short and J 5 bases short, with 15 bases between. This CDR3 has 15 amino acids. The CDR3 bases are TGTGCCAGCAGCTCGATCGAGGGTGGCAACAATGAGCAGTTCTTC. Translation gives CASSSIEGGNNEQFF.

This clonotype was seen only a few times. This sequence joins TRBV9 and TRBJ2-3; 7 bases fit TRBD1. J gave up 3 bases and V 3 bases, and 4 bases lay outside the gene matches. Germline CDR1 reads SGDLS; CDR2 reads YYNGEE. The CDR3 loop spans 14 amino acids. CDR3 bases: TGTGCCAGCAGCGCCAGGGGGTTGACAGATACGCAGTATTTT. It codes for CASSARGLTDTQYF.

V gene TRBV20-1 combines with J gene TRBJ2-1; D may be TRBD2 (6 bases). The CDR3 is 16 residues long. Germline-derived CDR1 and CDR2 are DFQATT and SNEGSKA (reference sequence). With 2 bases removed from V and 1 base from J, the gap between germline ends came to 15 bases. CDR3: CSARKKEGMSYNEQFF. Here the CDR3 DNA reads TGCAGTGCTAGAAAAAAGGAGGGTATGTCCTACAATGAGCAGTTCTTC.